In this sample, the clone carrying this TCR beta chain turned up once. This PCR relied on a set of 60 Vbeta primers and 13 Jbeta primers. This table comes from immunoSEQ multiplex PCR, and its TCRdb copy is limited to in-frame clones, with some not included. The repertoire holds more than 90,000 clones, with around 84% as singletons. This entry belongs to a study of cytomegalovirus exposure and HLA in healthy donors. This CDR3 is built from 12 residues. The germline gives CDR1 SGHTA, CDR2 FQGTGA. With 4 bases removed from V and 6 bases from J, the gap between germline ends came to 8 bases. Specimen: PBMCs. This rearrangement joins TRBV7-3 to TRBJ2-3, with D unresolved. The receptor was isolated from a man aged 25 to 40 in good health and CMV-seropositive. The DNA of the CDR3 is TGTGCCAGCAGCTCGTCCCCGGATACGCAGTATTTT. It encodes CASSSSPDTQYF.